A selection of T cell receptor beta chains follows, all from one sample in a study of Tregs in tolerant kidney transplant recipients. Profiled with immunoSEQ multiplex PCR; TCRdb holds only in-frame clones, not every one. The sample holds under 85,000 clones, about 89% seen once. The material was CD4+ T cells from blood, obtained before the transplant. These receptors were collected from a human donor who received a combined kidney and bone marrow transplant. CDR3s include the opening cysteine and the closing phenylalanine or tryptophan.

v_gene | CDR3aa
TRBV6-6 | CASSWGQGQSNEKLFF
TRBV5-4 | CASSLPHLQGAPGYTF
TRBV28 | CASSPPYYEQYF
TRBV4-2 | CASSGGKPSYEQYF
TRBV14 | CASSFRADSVSDTQYF
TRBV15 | CATSRGGLAGGEQFF
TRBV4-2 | CASSQESFSTGELFF
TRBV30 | CAWSRALDTEAFF
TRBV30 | CAWSVGLGQGYEQYF
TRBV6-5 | CASSLRGEYGNTIYF
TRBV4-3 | CASSQDQGVGYEQYF
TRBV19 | CASKGGGTRGGYTF
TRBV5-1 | CASSQGLISDTQYF
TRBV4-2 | CASSPRVLYEQYF
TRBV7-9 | CASSLGTVGMRAFF
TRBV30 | CAWTPGTSGVTDTQYF
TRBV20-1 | CSANHRAGYTF
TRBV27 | CASATGTASTYSNQPQHF
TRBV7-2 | CASSPQTGVVYQPQHF
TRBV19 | CASRPQGAEPQHF
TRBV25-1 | CASSTGWPSYNEQFF
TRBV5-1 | CASSLEGQSTGELFF
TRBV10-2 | CASSGPTGTQYF
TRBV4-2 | CASSQETSGRIDEQFF
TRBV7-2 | CASSLGLAGGPYQETQYF
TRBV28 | CASTPSGQMNTEAFF
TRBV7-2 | CASSLVLASGSTDTQYF
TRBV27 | CASSLFGRDYGYTF
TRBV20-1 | CSGPLNTEAFF
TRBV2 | CASRGGRDQPQHF
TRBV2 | CASSEYTGGTGELFF
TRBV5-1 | CASSLSLAASGTQYF
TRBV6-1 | CASSEVSTFQYF
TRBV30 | CAWGKGGGNQPQHF
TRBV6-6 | CASSLGLQGFSYEQYF
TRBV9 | CASSGNSGSGANVLTF
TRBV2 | CASGRDSSGNTIYF
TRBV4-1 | CASSQGGGRDRTHEQYF
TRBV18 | CASPKGDRQFYEQYF
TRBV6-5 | CASFRGKNTEAFF
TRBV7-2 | CASSLAASIQYF
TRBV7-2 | CASSLVGEGEQFF
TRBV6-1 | CASSGSSGRVYNEQFF
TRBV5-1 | CASSRSGQGAEAFF
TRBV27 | CASSLSATGYLGTQHF
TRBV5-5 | CASSLDAGAGANVLTF
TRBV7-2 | CASSLNQGALETQYF
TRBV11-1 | CASSSLRTGGLYEQYF
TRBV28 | CASSSQTEVLYSNQPQHF
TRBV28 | CASSTGTQDYGYTF
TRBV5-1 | CASSQTAGADLEQFF
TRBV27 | CASSFTPGYEQYF